The sequence of this T cell receptor (beta chain) was determined in a study of regulatory T cells in long-lasting Graves disease (dated by TCRdb to the early 2020s). Regarding the study in general: In the newly diagnosed Graves' disease group, patients had been taking antithyroid drugs for less than 3 months. Peripheral blood TCR sequencing and RNA sequencing compared persistent Graves' disease patients with newly diagnosed Graves' disease patients. The study took place in China and was registered as a clinical trial. A total of some 33 samples were covered by TCR sequencing, comprising some 13 persistent and some 20 newly diagnosed Graves' disease patients.

What the authors observed across the whole study: Persistent patients shared more public clonotypes among themselves (more than 2,500) than newly diagnosed patients did (roughly 920). Peripheral blood alone was examined, since thyroid tissue, which constituted the primary lesion, could not be accessed. Preferential use of TRBV28, TRBJ1-2 and TRBJ2-5 was observed in persistent disease, whereas TRBV20-1 and TRBJ2-1 were favored in newly diagnosed disease. Sequencing and analysis were limited to the TCR beta chain. Compared with newly diagnosed patients, persistent Graves' disease patients had lower TCR Shannon entropy and fewer highly expanded clones, which suggests clonal expansion. The authors acknowledged the small sample size as a limitation that may reduce accuracy.

Turning to this clonotype: What antigen it recognizes has not been identified. A much larger clone is a single base away; this may be a read error.

The sample's time point label, in plain terms: newly diagnosed GD, antithyroid drugs for less than 3 months. For both TCR sequencing and RNA sequencing, RNA was extracted from PBMCs in TRIzol. The diagnosis of Graves' disease was made according to American Thyroid Association guidelines. The patients came from an endocrinology department in Xi'an, China. Each patient gave approximately 9 milliliters of peripheral blood, collected in an EDTA anticoagulant tube. PBMCs were isolated by Ficoll Paque Plus density gradient separation without further T cell sorting. An Agilent 2100 Bioanalyzer and agarose gel were used to assess RNA quality, and a NanoDrop 2000 was used to measure RNA concentration. Measured from the cysteine to the phenylalanine, the CDR3 is 15 residues long. The kept DNA is CDR3 alone, 45 bases in frame from the first base. CDR1 is given as SGHNT and CDR2 as YENEEA, both from the germline V gene.

The library was produced with multiplex PCR. The sample was run on an Illumina HiSeq 4000. To build TCR beta libraries, CDR3 regions were amplified by Arm-PCR using iRepertoire HTBI primers. Gel purification was performed on PCR products prior to sequencing. Per the authors' processing: Across samples, 60 to 80 TRBV and 13 to 15 TRBJ segments were identified and used for gene usage analysis of CDR3 amino acid clonotypes. COPE and FqMerger were used to merge filtered high-quality paired reads into contigs. BLAST was used to align contigs to IMGT TRBV, TRBD and TRBJ reference genes, with CDR3 defined following IMGT. Any clonotype with a frequency above 0.1% was counted as a highly expanded clone. Shannon entropy was used to measure repertoire diversity, and the Gini coefficient was used to measure V-J evenness. Clonotypes shared by more than one individual were considered public. In TCRdb, the public reads were trimmed at Q25 with fastp and aligned with MiXCR, with productive beta chains retained. One record per CDR3 amino acid sequence lists the most common genes and DNA. Clone size and V and J calls follow TCRdb, not the original study. Present in this sample are 550,000 to 650,000 distinct CDR3 sequences, 15% to 20% of which were seen just once. In total, the top ten clones hold around 12% of the sample.

These data also formed part of another study, on T cells in Graves' hyperthyroidism and ophthalmopathy. Per the second study: Graves' hyperthyroidism was defined as stable when no progression to ophthalmopathy occurred over 18 months of follow-up. Hyperthyroidism patients were newly diagnosed, had a disease duration of under 2 months, and were aged 18 to 65 years. Any patient with an uncontrolled infection, another autoimmune disease, pregnancy or lactation was excluded. Diagnoses were established on the basis of clinical symptoms, serum thyroxine and TRAb, thyroid ultrasound, and orbital computed tomography. The TCR CDR3 was subjected to a first round of RT-PCR using the HTBI primer set and the Qiagen OneStep RT-PCR kit. Most expanded thyroid clonotypes (frequency above 0.001) were also found in blood, which suggests that blood repertoires may mirror thyroid immune responses. Ophthalmopathy was separated from stable hyperthyroidism by a 13 V-J signature model, with 87.88% sensitivity and approximately 84% specificity obtained in cross-validation and 80%/75% obtained in testing. In validation, progression to ophthalmopathy was predicted by the model with 70.59% sensitivity and 72.22% specificity, a median of approximately 6.5 months before onset. A discovery cohort of about a hundred patients, approximately 44 with Graves' ophthalmopathy and more than 55 with stable Graves' hyperthyroidism, was used to find distinguishing TCR V-J signatures. Whether ophthalmopathy could be predicted prospectively was tested in an independent validation cohort made up of 18 hyperthyroidism patients plus 17 patients who later progressed to ophthalmopathy. The 95 to 100 discovery patients were randomly divided into training and test sets at a 7:3 ratio. The study also compared thyroid tissue and blood T-cell repertoires from about six Graves' hyperthyroidism patients. After blood sampling, hyperthyroidism patients were treated with methimazole at a starting dose of 30 mg daily, and ophthalmopathy patients were treated with high-dose intravenous methylprednisolone. Libraries were constructed in a second round of multiplex PCR, after which size selection and purification were carried out. Paired-end sequencing of the libraries was performed with 100 bp reads on an Illumina HiSeq2000. SOAPnuke was used to process the raw data, throwing out any read that contained adapters or uncalled bases, had a mean Phred below 15, or lacked an exact constant-primer or identifier match. COPE v1.2.5 was used to merge high-quality paired reads, and clonotypes were defined as unique nucleotide sequences. MiTCR v1.1 was used to align clonotypes to the IMGT TRBV, TRBD and TRBJ reference segments. Only V-J combinations with frequency above 0.0001, covering approximately 99% of repertoires, were analysed. The TCS score was defined as the ratio of F50 (clonal expansion) to E x V (chaos), calculated using BLOSUM62-based TCRdist between CDR3 peptides within each V-J. Welch's t-statistics and random forest reduced around 550 V-J features to 10 to 15, which were used in a naive Bayes classifier (R e1071). No statistical method was used to fix the sample size in advance, and group allocation was not hidden from the investigators. The paper describes TCR Vbeta CDR3 sequencing of about 140 peripheral blood samples, made up of under 50 ophthalmopathy patients, some 76 hyperthyroidism patients and 17 progressor patients.

The source material was peripheral blood mononuclear cells (PBMCs), sampled at new diagnosis, from a patient treated with antithyroid drugs. This chain is built from TRBV11-3 and TRBJ2-5; 10 junctional bases match TRBD2. This sequence was found in a man younger than 35 with Graves disease. Donor details come from another sample of the same person, matched by shared clones. The DNA is TGTGCCAGCGGCTTACCCCTAGCGGGAGCAGGGACCCAGTACTTC. The translation is CASGLPLAGAGTQYF.